A selection of T cell receptor beta chains follows, all from one sample in a study of OX40 agonist ivuxolimab in advanced cancers. Sequenced by immunoSEQ multiplex PCR; TCRdb stores in-frame clones only, minus some. The sample yields roughly 35,000 clones, approximately 80% seen once. Sequenced here: CD4+ or CD8+ T cells sorted from blood, sampled in a trial of the OX40 agonist ivuxolimab. These receptors all stem from an adult with an advanced solid tumor such as melanoma, head and neck, liver or kidney cancer. The CDR3 runs from the conserved cysteine through the conserved F or W. A D gene is named only where the DNA matches it firmly. Rows give clone size only sometimes, using once, few, many, or a class for an expanded clone.

>TRBD1|TRBV6-1|.|TRBJ2-1
TGTGCCAGCAGTTGGGACAGGGTACCGAATGAGCAGTTCTTC
CASSWDRVPNEQFF
>TRBD2|TRBV18|.|TRBJ2-5
TGTGCCAGCTCACTAAGCGGGGGGCCCCGGTACCAAGAGACCCAGTACTTC
CASSLSGGPRYQETQYF
>TRBD1|TRBV5-1|.|TRBJ1-4
TGCGCCAGCCAAACAGGGGGCATAGGGGAAAAACTGTTTTTT
CASQTGGIGEKLFF
>.|TRBV6-5|once|TRBJ2-1
TGTGCCAGCAGTCGCTCCGGTCTGCCTCGGAATGAGCAGTTCTTC
CASSRSGLPRNEQFF
>.|TRBV5-8|.|TRBJ1-3
TGTGCCAGCAGCCTCCCGGTTGGAAACACCATATATTTT
CASSLPVGNTIYF
>TRBD2|TRBV5-6|medium-sized|TRBJ2-7
TGTGCCAGCCACCCTCGGGGGGGGTCTTACGAGCAGTACTTC
CASHPRGGSYEQYF
>.|TRBV7-9|once|TRBJ1-1
TGTGCCAGCAGCTTACCCGGAGGGGACACTGAAGCTTTCTTT
CASSLPGGDTEAFF
>.|TRBV27|.|TRBJ1-4
TGTGCCAGCAGTTTCGGGGGGCGGTCTAATGAAAAACTGTTTTTT
CASSFGGRSNEKLFF
>.|TRBV5-3|.|TRBJ1-5
TGTGCCAGAAGCTTTCAGATGGTAGGTCAGCCCCAGCATTTT
CARSFQMVGQPQHF
>TRBD1|TRBV5-1|.|TRBJ2-5
TGCGCCAGCAGCTTGACAGGGGCTGAGGAGACCCAGTACTTC
CASSLTGAEETQYF
>TRBD1|TRBV2|once|TRBJ1-5
TGTGCCAGCGGGACAGGGTCGCCTTATAGCAATCAGCCCCAGCATTTT
CASGTGSPYSNQPQHF
>.|TRBV7-9|.|TRBJ1-1
TGTGCCAGCAGCCATTCGCCGCGGGAGACTGAAGCTTTCTTT
CASSHSPRETEAFF
>.|TRBV2|.|TRBJ2-3
TGTGCCAGCAGTGTATGGGCCGAATTGGCAGATACGCAGTATTTT
CASSVWAELADTQYF
>.|TRBV7-9|.|TRBJ1-2
TGTGCCAGCAGCTTACAGGTTAACTATGGCTACACCTTC
CASSLQVNYGYTF
>.|TRBV5-1|.|TRBJ2-7
TGCGCCAGCAGCTTGGATAGGGCCTACGAGCAGTACTTC
CASSLDRAYEQYF
>.|TRBV11-3|.|TRBJ2-1
TGTGCCAGCAGCTTAGATAGATCAAATGAGCAGTTCTTC
CASSLDRSNEQFF
>.|TRBV6-5|.|TRBJ1-2
TGTGCCAGCAGTGACTCGAAGGCGGACCCCTACTCCTACACCTTC
CASSDSKADPYSYTF
>.|TRBV2|once|TRBJ1-1
TGTGCCAGCAGGAAGGACGGGGTTGAAGCTTTCTTT
CASRKDGVEAFF
>.|TRBV11-2|.|TRBJ2-1
TGTGCCAGCAGCTTAGATCCTGCTGGGGTGGGGTGGTTCTTC
CASSLDPAGVGWFF